Each of the 5 T cell receptor beta chains below was sequenced from the same sample in a study of PD-L1 blockade in urothelial cancer. The protocol was immunoSEQ multiplex PCR, while the TCRdb copy is restricted to in-frame clones and leaves out a portion. The sample has roughly 84,000 clones, 82% seen once. The input for sequencing was PBMCs, taken around atezolizumab (anti-PD-L1) treatment. These receptors came from a man in his sixties or seventies with urothelial cancer.

This clone was seen just once. The chain links TRBV11-3 to TRBJ2-7, with D possibly matching TRBD1 (6 bases). The germline V gene encodes CDR1 SGHNT and CDR2 YENEEA. Trimming took 5 bases from V and 3 from J, leaving 17 bases between them. The CDR3 contains 15 residues. The CDR3 here is CASSGRDTLSYEQYF. CDR3 bases: TGTGCCAGCAGCGGCCGGGACACCCTCAGCTACGAGCAGTACTTC.

This chain uses TRBV11-2 with TRBJ2-2, with TRBD1 matching over 8 bases. The CDR3 length is 17 residues. Germline values: CDR1 SGHAT, CDR2 FQNNGV. V lost 5 bases and J lost 4; bases outside the gene matches: 12. The CDR3 protein is CASSPYPGGASTGELFF. CDR3 in DNA: TGTGCCAGCAGCCCCTACCCAGGGGGCGCGTCCACCGGGGAGCTGTTTTTT.

This chain connects TRBV12-5 to TRBJ1-3; TRBD1 is a possible D gene (5 bases). The V end lost 3 bases, the J end lost 0 bases, and 9 bases lay between the germline ends. The V gene's germline CDR1 is LGHNT and CDR2 FRNRAP. The CDR3 runs 15 residues. CDR3 region: CASGFRQTSGNTIYF. CDR3 nucleotide sequence: TGTGCTAGTGGTTTTCGACAGACCTCTGGAAACACCATATATTTT. The whole variable domain, filled in from reference TRBV12-5 and TRBJ1-3, reads DARVTQTPRHKVTEMGQEVTMRCQPILGHNTVFWYRQTMMQGLELLAYFRNRAPLDDSGMPKDRFSAEMPDATLATLKIQPSEPRDSAVYFCASGFRQTSGNTIYFGEGSWLTVV.

This sequence joins TRBV28 and TRBJ2-4; perhaps TRBD1 as D (6 bases). CDR3 length: 16 residues. V lost 3 bases and J 0 bases, leaving 12 bases between the germline ends. CDR1 and CDR2 from the germline V gene are MDHEN and SYDVKM. CDR3 bases: TGTGCCAGCAGTTTTAGGACAGCTATAGCCAAAAACATTCAGTACTTC. It encodes CASSFRTAIAKNIQYF. Full variable domain (outside the CDR3, taken from reference TRBV28 and TRBJ2-4): DVKVTQSSRYLVKRTGEKVFLECVQDMDHENMFWYRQDPGLGLRLIYFSYDVKMKEKGDIPEGYSVSREKKERFSLILESASTNQTSMYLCASSFRTAIAKNIQYFGAGTRLSVL.

This clone showed up just once. J is TRBJ2-1 and V is TRBV11-1; 8 bases are shared with TRBD1. The germline V gene has CDR1 SGHAT and CDR2 FQDESV (reference sequence). The V segment lost 2 bases and the J segment 7 bases; nucleotides outside the gene matches: 7. The CDR3 extends over 15 amino acids. CDR3 residues: CASSLITGGINEQFF. The CDR3 coding sequence is TGTGCCAGCAGCTTAATAACAGGGGGGATTAATGAGCAGTTCTTC.